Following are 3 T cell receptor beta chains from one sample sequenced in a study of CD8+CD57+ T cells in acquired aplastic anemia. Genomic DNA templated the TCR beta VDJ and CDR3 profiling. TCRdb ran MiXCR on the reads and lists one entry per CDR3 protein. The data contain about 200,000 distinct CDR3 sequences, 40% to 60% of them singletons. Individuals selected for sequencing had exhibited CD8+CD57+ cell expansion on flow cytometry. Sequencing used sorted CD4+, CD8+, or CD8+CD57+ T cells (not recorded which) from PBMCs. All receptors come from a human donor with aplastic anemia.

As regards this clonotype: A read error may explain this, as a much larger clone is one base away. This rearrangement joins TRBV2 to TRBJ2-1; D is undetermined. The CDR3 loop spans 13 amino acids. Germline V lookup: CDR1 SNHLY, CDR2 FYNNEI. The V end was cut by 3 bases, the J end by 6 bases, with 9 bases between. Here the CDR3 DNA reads TGTGCCAGCAGTGAGGCAAACGCCAATGAGCAGTTCTTC. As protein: CASSEANANEQFF.

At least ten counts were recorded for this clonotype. This chain's CDR3 is CSANRNTGADTQYF. CDR3 coding DNA: TGCAGTGCTAACCGTAATACAGGGGCAGATACGCAGTATTTT. This chain links TRBV20-1 with TRBJ2-3; 7 nucleotides agree with TRBD1. After removal of 4 bases from V and 4 bases from J, the junction contained 8 bases not matched to a gene. Looked up from germline, CDR1 is DFQATT and CDR2 is SNEGSKA (reference sequence). The CDR3 runs 14 residues.

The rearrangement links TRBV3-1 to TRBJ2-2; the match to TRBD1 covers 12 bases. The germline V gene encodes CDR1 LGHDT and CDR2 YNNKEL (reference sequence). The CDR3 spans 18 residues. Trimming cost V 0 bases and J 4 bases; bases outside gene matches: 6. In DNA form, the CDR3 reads TGTGCCAGCAGCCAAGATTGGGGGACAGGGGGCGGCACCGGGGAGCTGTTTTTT. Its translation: CASSQDWGTGGGTGELFF. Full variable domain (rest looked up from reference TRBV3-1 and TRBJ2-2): DTAVSQTPKYLVTQMGNDKSIKCEQNLGHDTMYWYKQDSKKFLKIMFSYNNKELIINETVPNRFSPKSPDKAHLNLHINSLELGDSAVYFCASSQDWGTGGGTGELFFGEGSRLTVL.